The present entry profiles one T cell receptor beta chain with its context. Its antigen target is currently unknown. The input lacks base qualities; no much larger clone sits a single base away. Whole blood was collected in K2EDTA tubes by collaborating institutions according to the institutions' own protocols. For TCRbeta analysis, collaborators shipped samples in one of three forms: frozen whole blood, isolated PBMCs, or DNA extracted from either of those sample types. This specimen comes from a study of blood T cell repertoires in COVID-19 (dated by TCRdb to the early 2020s). With respect to the entire study: Samples from collaborators originated in the United States, Italy and Spain and spanned both the acute and convalescent phases of COVID-19. The prospective study material was composed of cDNA or gDNA derived from T cells, B-cell-depleted T cells, or PBMCs. The dataset comprised deeply sampled blood TCRbeta repertoires from subjects exposed to, actively infected with, or recovered from COVID-19. The repertoires were released in a freely available public database meant as a resource for research on the immune response to SARS-CoV-2. The samples were drawn from two sources: the first 160 participants of the ongoing ImmuneRACE study, and over 950 subjects contributed by 6 global collaborators. A de-identified subject ID, COVID-19 status, age in years and sex were almost always included in the sample metadata. Where available, HLA class I and class II types were obtained from metadata supplied by the sample provider rather than from assay-based typing. Beyond this particular receptor, the publication reports: The amount of clinical and demographic metadata varied by source and participant and was provided uncurated.

Including cysteine and phenylalanine, the CDR3 has 15 amino acids. Of the read, only the CDR3 DNA is kept; its 45 bases are in frame from base 1. The germline V gene provides CDR1 MDHEN and CDR2 SYDVKM. A distance of 14 bases separates the germline ends of V and J, which lose 5 bases and 4 bases respectively. The immunoSEQ Assay, a bias-controlled multiplex PCR, was used to amplify TCRbeta CDR3 regions from genomic DNA. The original pipeline was this. The number of nucleated cells in each sample was estimated by amplification of reference gene primers within the assay. Sequence reads were collapsed and filtered to measure the absolute abundance of every unique TCRbeta CDR3 rearrangement. For each sample, productive Simpson clonality was calculated by taking the square root of Simpson's diversity index across productive rearrangements. TCRdb holds this immuneACCESS table with in-frame rearrangements only. Some clones are missing; in checked studies, unresolved V genes explain under half, and the rest has no known cause. From that table come the V and J calls and clone size; the DNA was used to work out D and trimming. This sample lists about 43,000 clones; about 87% were detected once. The ten largest clones add up to approximately 5% of the sample.

The chain is made from TRBV28 and TRBJ2-2, and possibly TRBD1, on 6 matching bases. The origin of this receptor is a human donor in a cohort sampled during active COVID-19. Sequencing was done on a sample of peripheral blood. Read as DNA, the sequence is TGTGCCAGCAGTCAACCAGGGGTAGGCACCGGGGAGCTGTTTTTT. This encodes CASSQPGVGTGELFF. Beyond the CDR3, the reference TRBV28 and TRBJ2-2 genes provide the residues; the full variable domain reads: DVKVTQSSRYLVKRTGEKVFLECVQDMDHENMFWYRQDPGLGLRLIYFSYDVKMKEKGDIPEGYSVSREKKERFSLILESASTNQTSMYLCASSQPGVGTGELFFGEGSRLTVL.